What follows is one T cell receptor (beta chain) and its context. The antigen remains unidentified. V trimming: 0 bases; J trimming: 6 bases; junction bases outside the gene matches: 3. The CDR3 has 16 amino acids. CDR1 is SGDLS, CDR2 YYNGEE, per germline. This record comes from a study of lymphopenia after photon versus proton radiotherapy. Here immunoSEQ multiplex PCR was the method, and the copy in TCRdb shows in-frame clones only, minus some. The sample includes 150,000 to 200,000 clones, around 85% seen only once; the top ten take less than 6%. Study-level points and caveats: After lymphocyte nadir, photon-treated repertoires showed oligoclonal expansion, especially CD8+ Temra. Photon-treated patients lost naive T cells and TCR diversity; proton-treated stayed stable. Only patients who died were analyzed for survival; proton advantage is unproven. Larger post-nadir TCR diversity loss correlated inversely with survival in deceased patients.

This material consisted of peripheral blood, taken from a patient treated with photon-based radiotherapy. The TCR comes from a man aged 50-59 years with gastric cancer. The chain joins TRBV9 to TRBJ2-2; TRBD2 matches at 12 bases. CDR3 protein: CASSVVPSGRAGELFF. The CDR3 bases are TGTGCCAGCAGCGTAGTACCTAGCGGGAGGGCCGGGGAGCTGTTTTTT.